The 18 T cell receptor beta chains below all came from one sample that was sequenced in a study of response to subunit inactivated influenza vaccine. MiXCR, applied by TCRdb to the RT-PCR reads, yields one record per CDR3 protein. The sample includes just over 300,000 distinct CDR3 sequences, roughly 22% of them seen just once. This sample comprised PBMCs from blood, obtained about 20 months after vaccination. The source of these receptors is a man aged 50-75 years who received an inactivated influenza vaccine.

This clonotype came up a few times. The chain links TRBV5-8 to TRBJ1-2; the D is unclear. There are 14 residues in the CDR3. Germline V gives CDR1 SGHTS, CDR2 YDEGEE. V was clipped by 4 bases and J by 3 bases, with 13 bases between them. CDR3: CASSVPGGDYGYTF. CDR3 bases: TGTGCCAGCAGCGTCCCTGGTGGAGACTATGGCTACACCTTC.

This clonotype showed up many times. The gene calls are TRBV12-3 or TRBV12-4 and TRBJ1-1; 9 bases line up with TRBD1. The CDR3 has 13 residues. Losses at the gene ends were 5 bases for V and 7 bases for J; bases not matched to a gene: 5. The CDR3 nucleotides read TGTGCCAGCAGTACAGGGGGCGGGGGTGAAGCTTTCTTT. It encodes CASSTGGGGEAFF.

This clonotype was counted only a few times. The V gene is TRBV19, the J gene TRBJ1-5; D gene uncertain. The germline CDR1 and CDR2 sequences are LNHDA and SQIVND (reference sequence). Trimming removed 1 base at V and 6 bases at J, with 13 bases between. The CDR3 runs 15 residues. The CDR3 spells CASSIGASLTQPQHF. CDR3 in DNA: TGTGCCAGTAGTATAGGGGCAAGTTTAACTCAGCCCCAGCATTTT.

V usage is TRBV23-1 and J usage is TRBJ2-5; D uncertain. TRBV23-1 is noted as an ORF with a role that remains uncertain. V was shortened by 4 bases and J by 5 bases, with 11 bases between the two germline ends. The CDR3 is made up of 13 amino acids. The CDR3: CASSPPIGETQYF. In nucleotides, the CDR3 is TGCGCCAGCAGTCCGCCTATTGGGGAGACCCAGTACTTC.

Only a few counts were recorded for this clonotype. The chain couples TRBV20-1 to TRBJ1-2; TRBD1 agrees at 9 bases. The CDR3 runs to 17 residues. Per germline, CDR1 DFQATT and CDR2 SNEGSKA (reference sequence). With 0 bases clipped from V and 2 bases from J, the junction kept 10 bases outside the gene matches. The CDR3 DNA reads as TGCAGTGCTAGAGATAGGGACAGGGCCCTTTTCAACTATGGCTACACCTTC. It is translated as CSARDRDRALFNYGYTF.

This clonotype was seen only a few times. V usage is TRBV5-1 and J usage is TRBJ2-3; 8 bases fit TRBD1. V lost 4 bases to trimming and J lost 3 bases; unmatched junction nucleotides: 7. Germline CDR1 reads SGHRS; CDR2 reads YFSETQ. The CDR3 totals 15 residues. The DNA for the CDR3 is TGCGCCAGCAGCCACGGACAGGGATGGACAGATACGCAGTATTTT. Its protein is CASSHGQGWTDTQYF.

The V gene is TRBV12-3 or TRBV12-4, the J gene TRBJ2-4; TRBD1 might be the D (5 bases). Trimming shortened V by 2 bases and J by 1 base, and 12 bases separated the two germline ends. This CDR3 has 16 amino acids. CDR3 protein: CASSLSRVDAKNIQYF. The CDR3 DNA sequence: TGTGCCAGCAGTTTATCCAGGGTGGATGCCAAAAACATTCAGTACTTC.

J is TRBJ2-3 and V is TRBV7-6; a possible D gene is TRBD2 (6 bases). Trimming removed 5 bases at V and 1 base at J, with 16 bases between. The CDR3 is 16 residues long. Germline V CDR1 and CDR2: SGHVS, FNYEAQ. CDR3 loop: CASSPYGGSRTDTQYF. CDR3 DNA sequence: TGTGCCAGCAGCCCCTACGGGGGATCGCGCACAGATACGCAGTATTTT.

V gene TRBV15 combines with J gene TRBJ2-5, with D perhaps TRBD1 (5 bases). CDR1 is LNHNV, CDR2 YYDKDF, per germline (reference sequence). Trimming took 0 bases from V and 5 from J, leaving 10 bases between them. The CDR3 is made up of 14 amino acids. This CDR3 reads CATSRDKKGETQYF. CDR3 nucleotides: TGTGCCACCAGCAGAGATAAGAAGGGGGAGACCCAGTACTTC.

This clonotype was seen a handful of times. The chain couples TRBV6-5 to TRBJ1-1; no reliable D call. V was cut by 2 bases and J by 7 bases, with 11 bases left in between. Germline CDR1 reads MNHEY; CDR2 reads SVGAGI. The CDR3 is 13 amino acids. The CDR3: CASSYNTGNEAFF. The DNA of the CDR3 is TGTGCCAGCAGTTACAACACGGGCAATGAAGCTTTCTTT.

In this sample, this clonotype turned up many times. The genes are TRBV5-1 and TRBJ2-2; D may be TRBD1 (5 bases). The V gene lost 0 bases and the J gene lost 4 bases, with 16 bases spanning the gap. The CDR3 consists of 17 residues. Germline lookup yields CDR1 SGHRS and CDR2 YFSETQ. CDR3 sequence: CASSLALGPIGTGELFF. As DNA, the CDR3 is TGCGCCAGCAGCTTGGCCTTGGGGCCGATTGGCACCGGGGAGCTGTTTTTT.

About this clonotype: Germline is not matched at one junction end, which may reflect a read error. The J gene is TRBJ1-3, the V gene TRBV11-2; D not resolved. This CDR3 spans 16 amino acids. Germline V gene lookup returns CDR1 SGHAT and CDR2 FQNNGV. In nucleotides, the CDR3 is TGTGCCAGCAGCACGTCCCAGGACCCCATTGGAAACGCCATATATTTT. Its translation: CASSTSQDPIGNAIYF. The entire variable domain, with the rest obtained from reference TRBV11-2 and TRBJ1-3, is as follows: EAGVAQSPRYKIIEKRQSVAFWCNPISGHATLYWYQQILGQGPKLLIQFQNNGVVDDSQLPKDRFSAERLKGVDSTLKIQPAKLEDSAVYLCASSTSQDPIGNAIYFGEGSWLTVV.

This clonotype was recorded at least ten times. The chain joins TRBV7-2 to TRBJ1-3; 7 bases agree with TRBD1. The CDR3 loop spans 15 amino acids. Germline V lookup: CDR1 SGHTA, CDR2 FQGNSA. J gave up 2 bases and V 5 bases, and 6 bases lay outside the gene matches. In nucleotides, the CDR3 is TGTGCCAGCAGCCCCGACAGGGTAGCTGGAAACACCATATATTTT. The encoded protein is CASSPDRVAGNTIYF.

This chain connects TRBV4-1 to TRBJ2-7; a weak D match, TRBD2 (5 bases). Trimming took off 4 bases at V and 4 bases at J, with 26 bases between the two ends. Germline lookup yields CDR1 MGHRA and CDR2 YSYEKL. The length of the CDR3 is 18 residues. In DNA form, the CDR3 reads TGCGCCAGCAGCCTTGGCCCGTTTGTGGAGGACCTTGGGTACGAGCAGTACTTC. This codes for CASSLGPFVEDLGYEQYF.

The chain employs TRBV27 and TRBJ1-6; D is uncertain. The ends were cut back, 2 bases at V and 6 bases at J, with 8 bases in the middle. The CDR3 totals 14 residues. Germline V lookup: CDR1 MNHEY, CDR2 SMNVEV (reference sequence). CDR3 sequence reads: CASSLGLINSPLHF. The CDR3 DNA reads TGTGCCAGCAGTTTAGGACTGATTAATTCACCCCTCCACTTT.

The chain has TRBV6-2 or TRBV6-3 and TRBJ2-7; D is undetermined. With 4 bases removed from V and 6 bases from J, the gap between germline ends came to 10 bases. This CDR3 comprises 12 residues. CDR1 MNHEY and CDR2 SVGEGT come from the germline V gene. The chain's CDR3 is CASSSTAVEQYF. CDR3 nucleotide sequence: TGTGCCAGCAGTTCCACGGCTGTCGAGCAGTACTTC.

This clonotype was picked up many times. The rearrangement links TRBV5-1 to TRBJ1-1; 7 positions match TRBD1. CDR1 is SGHRS, CDR2 YFSETQ, per germline. V dropped 0 bases and J dropped 4; count of bases not matched to a gene: 9. The CDR3 is 16 residues long. The CDR3: CASSLEKGARATEAFF. The CDR3 nucleotides are TGCGCCAGCAGCTTGGAAAAGGGGGCGCGCGCCACTGAAGCTTTCTTT.

This clonotype came up a few times. V usage is TRBV6-1 and J usage is TRBJ1-5; TRBD1 agrees at 8 bases. The CDR3 runs 13 residues. Germline trimming cut 6 bases from V and 7 bases from J; bases unmatched to any gene: 5. CDR1 and CDR2 (germline): MNHNS, SASEGT. CDR3 in amino acids: CASRGQGGQPQHF. The CDR3 DNA reads TGTGCCAGCAGAGGACAGGGTGGACAGCCCCAGCATTTT.